One sample yielded the 2 T cell receptor beta chains listed below, sequenced in a study of regulatory T cells in long-lasting Graves disease. Stated time point: newly diagnosed GD, antithyroid drugs for less than 3 months. The TCR library used RNA extracted from PBMCs. The TCR beta library used iRepertoire HTBI primers with Arm-PCR amplification of CDR3. MiXCR, run by TCRdb on the multiplex PCR reads, gives a single entry per CDR3 protein. This sample has fewer than 450,000 distinct CDR3 sequences, with 15% found just once. This sample was shared with a second study, whose subject was T cells in Graves' hyperthyroidism and ophthalmopathy.

The sequenced sample was peripheral blood mononuclear cells (PBMCs), obtained at new diagnosis, from a patient treated with antithyroid drugs. These receptors came from a woman aged 40 to 50 with Graves disease.

This clonotype appeared many times. The chain links TRBV2 to TRBJ2-5; tentatively, D is TRBD1 or TRBD2 (5 bases each). The CDR3 consists of 13 residues. The V end lost 2 bases, the J end lost 5 bases, and 9 bases lay between the germline ends. Germline lookup yields CDR1 SNHLY and CDR2 FYNNEI. The CDR3 is CASSETGTETQYF. In DNA form, the CDR3 reads TGTGCCAGCAGTGAAACTGGGACGGAGACCCAGTACTTC.

This clonotype was seen more than once but under ten times. The CDR3 coding sequence is TGCAGTGCTAGACTTGGCGGGAGAGGATACAATGAGCAGTTCTTC. It yields the protein CSARLGGRGYNEQFF. The gene calls are TRBV20-1 and TRBJ2-1; 7 bases match TRBD2. Looked up from germline, CDR1 is DFQATT and CDR2 is SNEGSKA (reference sequence). J gave up 4 bases and V 2 bases, and 8 bases lay outside the gene matches. The CDR3 runs to 15 residues.